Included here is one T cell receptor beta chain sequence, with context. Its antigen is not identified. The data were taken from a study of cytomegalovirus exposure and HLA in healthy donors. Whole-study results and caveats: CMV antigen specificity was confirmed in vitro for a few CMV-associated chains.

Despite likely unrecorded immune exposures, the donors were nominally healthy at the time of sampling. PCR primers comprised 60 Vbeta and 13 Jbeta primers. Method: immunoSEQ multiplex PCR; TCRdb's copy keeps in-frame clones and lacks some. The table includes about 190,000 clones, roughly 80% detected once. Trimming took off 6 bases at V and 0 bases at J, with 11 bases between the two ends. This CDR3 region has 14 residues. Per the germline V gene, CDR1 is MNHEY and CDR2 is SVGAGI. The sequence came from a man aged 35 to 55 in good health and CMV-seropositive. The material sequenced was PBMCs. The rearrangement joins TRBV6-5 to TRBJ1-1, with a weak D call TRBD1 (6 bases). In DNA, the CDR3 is TGTGCCAGCAGGTGGGGGCCGATGAACACTGAAGCTTTCTTT. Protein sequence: CASRWGPMNTEAFF.